The present TCR beta chain was sequenced within a study of chemoradiotherapy in HPV16-positive cancers. The CDR3 covers 14 residues. The germline V gene encodes CDR1 SEHNR and CDR2 FQNEAQ (reference sequence). Trimming removed 0 bases at V and 2 bases at J, with 6 bases between. The protocol was immunoSEQ multiplex PCR, while the TCRdb copy is restricted to in-frame clones and leaves out a portion. The sample carries about 6,500 clones, more than 80% recorded once. A note on this clone: Its cognate antigen is unknown.

Regarding the study as a whole: Functional assays defining HPV-specific T cells used only a couple of HPV16-positive patients.

This receptor was identified in a human donor with HPV-associated anogenital cancer. Sequenced material: tumor tissue, taken from a patient who underwent chemoradiotherapy. The rearrangement joins TRBV7-9 to TRBJ2-3; tentative D call: TRBD1 (5 bases). The CDR3 region has the DNA TGTGCCAGCAGCTTAGCGGGGCACACAGATACGCAGTATTTT. This gives the protein CASSLAGHTDTQYF. The full variable domain, completed using reference TRBV7-9 and TRBJ2-3, is DTGVSQNPRHKITKRGQNVTFRCDPISEHNRLYWYRQTLGQGPEFLTYFQNEAQLEKSRLLSDRFSAERPKGSFSTLEIQRTEQGDSAMYLCASSLAGHTDTQYFGPGTRLTVL.